This is a list of T cell receptor beta chains from one sample in a study of blood T cell repertoires in COVID-19. TCRdb's copy holds only in-frame clones and misses some; the assay was immunoSEQ multiplex PCR. The sample has approximately 400,000 clones, 80% to 95% seen once. Sequencing was done on a sample of PBMCs or T cells enriched from blood (not recorded which). All receptors derive from a woman between 40 and 55 years old who had been exposed to COVID-19. The conserved cysteine and the conserved F or W are not part of the CDR3 here. A D gene is named only where the DNA matches it firmly. Some rows have no size entry. The others give once, few or many, or a class for an expanded clone.

J gene: TRBJ1-5; V gene: TRBV30; CDR3 length: 12; D gene: NA; clone size: NA; CDR3 protein: AWSAGVGNQPQH
J gene: TRBJ1-1; V gene: TRBV6-8; CDR3 length: 13; D gene: NA; clone size: NA; CDR3 protein: ASSYRGVGDTEAF
J gene: TRBJ2-1; V gene: TRBV19; CDR3 length: 14; D gene: NA; clone size: NA; CDR3 protein: ASSSPNFHPLPEQF
J gene: TRBJ2-4; V gene: TRBV18; CDR3 length: 17; D gene: NA; clone size: NA; CDR3 protein: ASSLTGGPTLKNKNIQY
J gene: TRBJ2-1; V gene: TRBV5-6; CDR3 length: 11; D gene: NA; clone size: NA; CDR3 protein: ASSFAAYNEQF
J gene: TRBJ2-7; V gene: TRBV2; CDR3 length: 11; D gene: TRBD2; clone size: few; CDR3 protein: ASSVLAGYEQY
J gene: TRBJ2-5; V gene: TRBV5-1; CDR3 length: 12; D gene: TRBD2; clone size: NA; CDR3 protein: ASSPGLAGETQY
J gene: TRBJ2-7; V gene: TRBV7-9; CDR3 length: 13; D gene: NA; clone size: once; CDR3 protein: ASSSRDLNSYEQY
J gene: TRBJ1-1; V gene: TRBV3-1/TRBV3-2; CDR3 length: 14; D gene: NA; clone size: NA; CDR3 protein: ASSHALITMNTEAF
J gene: TRBJ2-1; V gene: TRBV13; CDR3 length: 13; D gene: TRBD2; clone size: NA; CDR3 protein: ASSFRLAGSYEQF
J gene: TRBJ1-2; V gene: TRBV10-1; CDR3 length: 11; D gene: NA; clone size: once; CDR3 protein: ASSQGRTYGYT
J gene: TRBJ1-5; V gene: TRBV10-2; CDR3 length: 11; D gene: NA; clone size: NA; CDR3 protein: ASSHTGDQPQH
J gene: TRBJ2-7; V gene: TRBV3-1/TRBV3-2; CDR3 length: 13; D gene: TRBD1; clone size: NA; CDR3 protein: ASSPKQGIGYEQY
J gene: TRBJ2-1; V gene: TRBV5-5; CDR3 length: 13; D gene: TRBD1; clone size: NA; CDR3 protein: ASSSRDRAYNEQF
J gene: TRBJ1-1; V gene: TRBV27; CDR3 length: 11; D gene: TRBD1; clone size: NA; CDR3 protein: ASSWTGTTEAF
J gene: TRBJ1-1; V gene: TRBV9; CDR3 length: 14; D gene: TRBD1; clone size: NA; CDR3 protein: ASRPGTGLPNTEAF
J gene: TRBJ1-2; V gene: TRBV3-1/TRBV3-2; CDR3 length: 13; D gene: NA; clone size: NA; CDR3 protein: ASSQHRVLNYGYT
J gene: TRBJ1-2; V gene: TRBV5-1; CDR3 length: 12; D gene: TRBD1; clone size: NA; CDR3 protein: ASSPDRVAYGYT
J gene: TRBJ1-2; V gene: TRBV7-2; CDR3 length: 10; D gene: NA; clone size: NA; CDR3 protein: ASSFPTGGYT
J gene: TRBJ1-6; V gene: TRBV5-5; CDR3 length: 14; D gene: NA; clone size: NA; CDR3 protein: ASSQIGTGNNSPLH
J gene: TRBJ2-7; V gene: TRBV5-1; CDR3 length: 14; D gene: TRBD1; clone size: NA; CDR3 protein: ASSFTGTGHSYEQY
J gene: TRBJ1-1; V gene: TRBV30; CDR3 length: 11; D gene: TRBD1; clone size: NA; CDR3 protein: AWSSRGDSPAF
J gene: TRBJ1-2; V gene: TRBV11-2; CDR3 length: 11; D gene: NA; clone size: NA; CDR3 protein: ASSLAAGKGYT
J gene: TRBJ2-3; V gene: TRBV19; CDR3 length: 13; D gene: TRBD1; clone size: NA; CDR3 protein: ASSAPGQVRGTQY
J gene: TRBJ2-2; V gene: TRBV13; CDR3 length: 12; D gene: NA; clone size: NA; CDR3 protein: ASSPSTGTGELF
J gene: TRBJ2-5; V gene: TRBV5-4; CDR3 length: 14; D gene: TRBD2; clone size: NA; CDR3 protein: ASSLDSGRPQETQY
J gene: TRBJ1-1; V gene: TRBV21-1; CDR3 length: 16; D gene: NA; clone size: once; CDR3 protein: ASSGYFGTGGENTEAF
J gene: TRBJ1-2; V gene: TRBV29-1; CDR3 length: 12; D gene: TRBD1; clone size: NA; CDR3 protein: SVAKRDSNYGYT
J gene: TRBJ2-2; V gene: TRBV24-1; CDR3 length: 20; D gene: TRBD2; clone size: NA; CDR3 protein: ATSDPYPNLRTSGLNTGELF
J gene: TRBJ2-1; V gene: TRBV7-3; CDR3 length: 13; D gene: TRBD2; clone size: NA; CDR3 protein: ASSLLAGAYNEQF
J gene: TRBJ2-2; V gene: TRBV7-6; CDR3 length: 15; D gene: NA; clone size: once; CDR3 protein: ASSLASTLENTGELF
J gene: TRBJ1-4; V gene: TRBV20-1; CDR3 length: 14; D gene: NA; clone size: NA; CDR3 protein: SASGTRGSTNEKLF
J gene: TRBJ1-1; V gene: TRBV30; CDR3 length: 13; D gene: NA; clone size: once; CDR3 protein: AWTLAPGVNTEAF
J gene: TRBJ2-5; V gene: TRBV11-3; CDR3 length: 12; D gene: NA; clone size: NA; CDR3 protein: ASSTKTGRETQY
J gene: TRBJ2-7; V gene: TRBV27; CDR3 length: 13; D gene: TRBD1; clone size: NA; CDR3 protein: ASSLNRQGFYEQY
J gene: TRBJ1-1; V gene: TRBV19; CDR3 length: 11; D gene: NA; clone size: NA; CDR3 protein: ASSINRVTEAF
J gene: TRBJ1-2; V gene: TRBV5-1; CDR3 length: 11; D gene: TRBD1; clone size: NA; CDR3 protein: ASSRDRAGGYT
J gene: TRBJ2-7; V gene: TRBV9; CDR3 length: 12; D gene: NA; clone size: NA; CDR3 protein: ASSVGGQTYEQY
J gene: TRBJ1-1; V gene: TRBV19; CDR3 length: 12; D gene: NA; clone size: NA; CDR3 protein: ASSIDPGNPEAF
J gene: TRBJ2-7; V gene: TRBV18; CDR3 length: 12; D gene: TRBD1; clone size: once; CDR3 protein: ASSPPGTGPEQY
J gene: TRBJ2-2; V gene: TRBV3-1/TRBV3-2; CDR3 length: 12; D gene: TRBD1; clone size: NA; CDR3 protein: ASSRQGGTGELF
J gene: TRBJ2-7; V gene: TRBV27; CDR3 length: 13; D gene: TRBD1; clone size: once; CDR3 protein: ASSSPGQGSYEQY
J gene: TRBJ1-3; V gene: TRBV12-5; CDR3 length: 12; D gene: NA; clone size: NA; CDR3 protein: ASGPRQFGNTIY
J gene: TRBJ1-3; V gene: TRBV12-3/TRBV12-4; CDR3 length: 11; D gene: NA; clone size: once; CDR3 protein: ASLLNSGNTIY
J gene: TRBJ2-5; V gene: TRBV12-5; CDR3 length: 13; D gene: TRBD2; clone size: NA; CDR3 protein: ASGFQRGAGETQY
J gene: TRBJ2-7; V gene: TRBV27; CDR3 length: 13; D gene: NA; clone size: NA; CDR3 protein: ASSLGFDRLDEQY
J gene: TRBJ1-1; V gene: TRBV14; CDR3 length: 12; D gene: NA; clone size: NA; CDR3 protein: ASSPPVGPTEAF
J gene: TRBJ1-1; V gene: TRBV14; CDR3 length: 11; D gene: NA; clone size: NA; CDR3 protein: ASSLQANTEAF
J gene: TRBJ2-5; V gene: TRBV19; CDR3 length: 10; D gene: NA; clone size: NA; CDR3 protein: ASSPGQETQY
J gene: TRBJ1-6; V gene: TRBV19; CDR3 length: 13; D gene: TRBD1; clone size: NA; CDR3 protein: ASRARTGGFSPLH
J gene: TRBJ1-1; V gene: TRBV7-9; CDR3 length: 12; D gene: NA; clone size: NA; CDR3 protein: ASSLVGGNREAF
J gene: TRBJ2-5; V gene: TRBV24-1; CDR3 length: 13; D gene: TRBD1; clone size: NA; CDR3 protein: ATSAGTGGAETQY
J gene: TRBJ2-5; V gene: TRBV29-1; CDR3 length: 12; D gene: NA; clone size: NA; CDR3 protein: SVERGKYVETQY
J gene: TRBJ2-1; V gene: TRBV4-3; CDR3 length: 13; D gene: TRBD1; clone size: NA; CDR3 protein: ASGGRTGTYNEQF
J gene: TRBJ2-2; V gene: TRBV27; CDR3 length: 14; D gene: TRBD1; clone size: NA; CDR3 protein: ASSPLTGAGTGELF
J gene: TRBJ1-5; V gene: TRBV18; CDR3 length: 13; D gene: NA; clone size: NA; CDR3 protein: ASSPIPDSHQPQH
J gene: TRBJ2-7; V gene: TRBV10-3; CDR3 length: 13; D gene: TRBD2; clone size: NA; CDR3 protein: AISEGLAGLQVQY